The clone carrying this T cell receptor (beta chain) was counted only a few times. Its antigen is currently unknown. Template switching, a step in the protocol, added a universal primer site, and cDNA carried unique molecular identifiers. TCRdb passed the 5' RACE reads through MiXCR, listing each CDR3 protein once. The sample has approximately 260,000 distinct CDR3 sequences; about 8.3% are singletons. The data stem from a study of identical twins. Study-level results: Findings depended on cross-sectional statistics rather than tracking the same donors.

CDR1 and CDR2 from the germline V gene are SGHVS and FNYEAQ. This CDR3 contains 13 residues. Between the trimmed V and J ends, which lost 1 base and 9 bases, there was a span of 12 bases. These same data were also listed under a study on yellow fever vaccine responses in identical twins.

This TCR was recovered from a woman between 18 and 30 years old in good health. J is TRBJ2-5 and V is TRBV7-6; perhaps TRBD1 as D (5 bases). Sequencing was performed on CD8+ T cells sorted from blood. CDR3: CASSLVLLGAQYF. The CDR3 bases are TGTGCCAGCAGCTTAGTTCTGTTAGGGGCCCAGTACTTC.